The 29 T cell receptor beta chains reported below all come from one sample, sequenced in a study of cytomegalovirus exposure and HLA in healthy donors. Both 60 Vbeta primers and 13 Jbeta primers went into the PCR. The method was immunoSEQ multiplex PCR; TCRdb's version includes in-frame clones alone and lacks a portion of them. The table shows roughly 190,000 clones, with around 74% occurring only once. Sequencing was performed on PBMCs. The receptors derive from a girl aged 10-17 years in good health and CMV-seropositive.

This sequence joins TRBV11-2 and TRBJ2-4; the D gene is possibly TRBD1 (5 bases). Germline values: CDR1 SGHAT, CDR2 FQNNGV. V lost 5 bases and J lost 0, with 14 bases in between. The CDR3 is made up of 16 amino acids. CDR3 in amino acids: CASSTPPTVAKNIQYF. The CDR3 DNA reads as TGTGCCAGCAGCACGCCCCCGACAGTAGCCAAAAACATTCAGTACTTC.

The chain links TRBV11-2 to TRBJ2-3; D is undetermined. This CDR3 is 16 amino acids long. V was clipped by 5 bases and J by 9 bases, with 24 bases between them. Germline assignment: CDR1 SGHAT and CDR2 FQNNGV. CDR3 amino acids: CASSRHTTRMSGTQYF. The CDR3 DNA is TGTGCCAGCAGCCGCCACACGACCAGGATGTCAGGAACGCAGTATTTT.

In nucleotides, the CDR3 is TGCGCCAGCAGCCCCTCCCCGGGCCCCGGGGAAAACATTCAGTACTTC. Amino acid sequence: CASSPSPGPGENIQYF. The chain carries TRBV5-1 and TRBJ2-4; weak D call: TRBD2 (5 bases). Germline V gene data show CDR1 as SGHRS and CDR2 as YFSETQ. Trimming cost V 4 bases and J 5 bases, with 19 bases left between them. The CDR3 contains 16 residues.

The chain links TRBV14 to TRBJ2-5; TRBD2 matches at 8 bases. V was pared by 8 bases and J by 2 bases, with 10 bases of the junction left unmatched. In germline, CDR1 is SGHDN, CDR2 FVKESK. The CDR3 spans 15 residues. CDR3 sequence (DNA): TGTGCCAGCCAAAGGCGAGCGGGGGAGCAAGAGACCCAGTACTTC. This encodes CASQRRAGEQETQYF. Together with reference TRBV14 and TRBJ2-5, the CDR3 gives the full variable domain: EAGVTQFPSHSVIEKGQTVTLRCDPISGHDNLYWYRRVMGKEIKFLLHFVKESKQDESGMPNNRFLAERTGGTYSTLKVQPAELEDSGVYFCASQRRAGEQETQYFGPGTRLLVL.

J is TRBJ2-7 and V is TRBV18; 7 bases agree with TRBD1. The CDR3 runs 14 residues. Germline V gives CDR1 KGHSH, CDR2 LQKENI. With 2 bases clipped from V and 7 bases from J, the junction kept 8 bases outside the gene matches. The CDR3 here is CASSPEQGLWEQYF. The CDR3 DNA reads as TGTGCCAGCTCACCAGAACAGGGGTTGTGGGAGCAGTACTTC.

CDR3 nucleotides: TGCGCCAGCAGCTTTCAACTAGCGGGGGGCACAGATACGCAGTATTTT. Its translation is CASSFQLAGGTDTQYF. This rearrangement joins TRBV5-1 to TRBJ2-3; the match to TRBD2 covers 11 bases. Germline trimming cut 2 bases from V and 1 base from J; bases unmatched to any gene: 3. The germline gives CDR1 SGHRS, CDR2 YFSETQ. The length of the CDR3 is 16 residues. The entire variable domain, with the rest obtained from reference TRBV5-1 and TRBJ2-3, is as follows: KAGVTQTPRYLIKTRGQQVTLSCSPISGHRSVSWYQQTPGQGLQFLFEYFSETQRNKGNFPGRFSGRQFSNSRSEMNVSTLELGDSALYLCASSFQLAGGTDTQYFGPGTRLTVL.

The chain recombines TRBV30 with TRBJ1-6; D is ambiguous. V was clipped by 3 bases and J by 10 bases, with 4 bases between them. The V gene's germline CDR1 is GTSNPN and CDR2 SVGIG (reference sequence). There are 10 residues in the CDR3. DNA of the CDR3: TGTGCCTGGAGCGGGTCACCCCTCCACTTT. It specifies CAWSGSPLHF.

The V gene is TRBV6-5, the J gene TRBJ2-1; possibly TRBD2 for D (7 bases). V gave up 6 bases and J gave up 2 bases, with 11 bases separating them. This CDR3 has 14 amino acids. Germline assignment: CDR1 MNHEY and CDR2 SVGAGI. CDR3 sequence (DNA): TGTGCCAGCAGCCCCGGGGGGCCCTACAATGAGCAGTTCTTC. It codes for CASSPGGPYNEQFF.

This clone was counted a single time. The J gene is TRBJ1-2, the V gene TRBV30; 9 nucleotides line up with TRBD1. This CDR3 comprises 15 residues. V gave up 4 bases and J gave up 8 bases; unmatched junction bases: 14. Germline loops: CDR1 GTSNPN, CDR2 SVGIG (reference sequence). CDR3 residues: CAWNDPRGQGLGYTF. The CDR3 nucleotides read TGTGCCTGGAACGACCCCCGGGGACAGGGACTAGGCTACACCTTC.

This chain connects TRBV5-5 to TRBJ1-5; 8 bases line up with TRBD1. V was clipped by 1 base and J by 1 base; unmatched bases: 1. CDR3 size: 15 residues. The V gene's germline CDR1 is SGHKS and CDR2 YYEKEE (reference sequence). The CDR3 DNA sequence: TGTGCCAGCAGCTTGAACAGGGGGAGCAATCAGCCCCAGCATTTT. Its protein product is CASSLNRGSNQPQHF.

Written as DNA, the CDR3 is TGTGCCAGCACCTCCGCCAGGGGGAGTGAAAAACTGTTTTTT. Its translation is CASTSARGSEKLFF. The chain uses TRBV6-6 and TRBJ1-4; 7 nucleotides align to TRBD1. The CDR3 has 14 residues. Germline trimming cut 7 bases from V and 7 bases from J; bases unmatched to any gene: 9. Germline CDR1 is MNHNY and CDR2 is SVGAGI (reference sequence).

The chain links TRBV23-1 to TRBJ1-5, with TRBD1 identical over 8 bases. Being an ORF, TRBV23-1 has a function that is uncertain. There are 17 residues in the CDR3. V lost 0 bases to trimming and J lost 2 bases; unmatched junction nucleotides: 6. CDR3 protein: CASSQSEETGGNQPQHF. The CDR3 DNA is TGCGCCAGCAGTCAATCGGAGGAGACAGGGGGCAATCAGCCCCAGCATTTT.

V gene TRBV5-5 combines with J gene TRBJ2-1; tentative D call: TRBD2 (5 bases). With 5 bases removed from V and 10 bases from J, the gap between germline ends came to 13 bases. CDR1 is SGHKS, CDR2 YYEKEE, per germline (reference sequence). This CDR3 region has 12 residues. CDR3 region: CASRPARREQFF. In DNA form, the CDR3 reads TGTGCCAGCAGGCCAGCCCGGAGGGAGCAGTTCTTC.

The rearrangement joins TRBV2 to TRBJ2-1; 13 bases are shared with TRBD2. The V gene end was trimmed by 6 bases and the J gene end by 4 bases; junction bases not matched to a gene: 9. Germline V gene data show CDR1 as SNHLY and CDR2 as FYNNEI. The CDR3 contains 17 residues. The CDR3 here is CASSLGWTSGSYNEQFF. The CDR3 nucleotides are TGTGCCAGCAGCCTAGGATGGACTAGCGGGAGTTACAATGAGCAGTTCTTC.

The rearrangement uses TRBV6-5 and TRBJ1-1; D is undetermined. Germline CDR1 and CDR2: MNHEY and SVGAGI. V shed 0 bases and J shed 11 bases, with 16 bases lying between them. The CDR3 length is 14 residues. The CDR3 loop is CASSYSLSGLVAFF. The CDR3 nucleotides read TGTGCCAGCAGTTACTCGTTATCAGGCCTGGTGGCTTTCTTT.

The rearrangement joins TRBV18 to TRBJ2-3; possible D gene TRBD1, 5 bases. V shed 6 bases and J shed 0 bases, with 13 bases lying between them. The CDR3 length is 15 residues. CDR1 KGHSH and CDR2 LQKENI come from the germline V gene. CDR3 protein: CASSPLTVSTDTQYF. The CDR3 nucleotides read TGTGCCAGCTCCCCATTGACAGTCAGCACAGATACGCAGTATTTT.

The J gene is TRBJ2-1, the V gene TRBV7-8, with 13 nucleotides matching TRBD2. This CDR3 comprises 16 residues. Germline values: CDR1 SGHVS, CDR2 FQNEAQ. The V gene end was trimmed by 4 bases and the J gene end by 2 bases; junction bases not matched to a gene: 2. CDR3 in DNA: TGTGCCAGCAGCTCAGGGACTAGCGGGACCTACAATGAGCAGTTCTTC. Protein sequence: CASSSGTSGTYNEQFF.

This clone was detected only a few times. This sequence joins TRBV30 and TRBJ1-2; D might be TRBD1 (6 bases). CDR3 length equals 13 residues. V was trimmed by 5 bases and J by 2 bases, leaving 12 bases between them. CDR1 is GTSNPN, CDR2 SVGIG, per germline (reference sequence). The CDR3 bases are TGTGCCTGGGGTTCGGGACAAAACTATGGCTACACCTTC. It is translated as CAWGSGQNYGYTF.

V and J are TRBV7-9 and TRBJ2-4; 10 nucleotides agree with TRBD1. The length of the CDR3 is 16 residues. Germline values: CDR1 SEHNR, CDR2 FQNEAQ (reference sequence). J was trimmed by 8 bases and V by 2 bases; bases with no gene match: 9. DNA for the CDR3: TGTGCCAGCAGCTTACCTCCGGGACAGGGGTCCGACATTCAGTACTTC. This codes for CASSLPPGQGSDIQYF.

This chain joins TRBV2 and TRBJ1-1; D gene unclear. Germline V gene data show CDR1 as SNHLY and CDR2 as FYNNEI. V was trimmed by 1 base and J by 4 bases, leaving 13 bases between them. The length of the CDR3 is 15 residues. CDR3 in DNA: TGTGCCAGCAGTGAAGAGGTTCCGGGAGCCACTGAAGCTTTCTTT. Its protein is CASSEEVPGATEAFF.

This chain links TRBV2 with TRBJ1-4; D not certain. The CDR3 is 15 residues long. V was clipped by 8 bases and J by 5 bases, with 18 bases between them. The V gene's germline CDR1 is SNHLY and CDR2 FYNNEI. As DNA, the CDR3 is TGTGCCAGCCGACTTATGGAGGGATTCAATGAAAAACTGTTTTTT. It yields the protein CASRLMEGFNEKLFF.

This clone was detected a few times. This chain links TRBV7-4 with TRBJ2-1, with TRBD2 matching over 11 bases. This CDR3 spans 18 amino acids. Germline lookup yields CDR1 SGHVT and CDR2 SQSDAQ. V was pared by 4 bases and J by 0 bases, with 8 bases of the junction left unmatched. CDR3 protein: CASSSSLAGGISYNEQFF. The CDR3 region has the DNA TGTGCCAGCAGCTCCAGCCTAGCGGGGGGTATCTCCTACAATGAGCAGTTCTTC.

The chain employs TRBV5-4 and TRBJ2-7; 8 bases match TRBD1. CDR3 length equals 14 residues. Germline CDR1 is SGHNT and CDR2 is YYREEE (reference sequence). J gave up 4 bases and V 0 bases, and 3 bases lay outside the gene matches. This CDR3 is CASSLGDRKYEQYF. The DNA for the CDR3 is TGTGCCAGCAGCTTGGGGGACAGGAAGTACGAGCAGTACTTC.

This clone was counted only a few times. This sequence joins TRBV19 and TRBJ2-2, with 10 positions matching TRBD1. V lost 7 bases and J lost 3; bases outside the gene matches: 5. The V gene's germline CDR1 is LNHDA and CDR2 SQIVND (reference sequence). This CDR3 is built from 15 residues. Written as DNA, the CDR3 is TGTGCCAGTATCCGGACAGGGGGGGACACCGGGGAGCTGTTTTTT. Amino acids: CASIRTGGDTGELFF. The full variable domain, completed using reference TRBV19 and TRBJ2-2, is DGGITQSPKYLFRKEGQNVTLSCEQNLNHDAMYWYRQDPGQGLRLIYYSQIVNDFQKGDIAEGYSVSREKKESFPLTVTSAQKNPTAFYLCASIRTGGDTGELFFGEGSRLTVL.

This chain connects TRBV4-1 to TRBJ2-7; D is perhaps TRBD2 (5 bases). In germline, CDR1 is MGHRA, CDR2 YSYEKL. The CDR3 covers 13 residues. Trimming took off 4 bases at V and 6 bases at J, with 13 bases between the two ends. The CDR3 loop reads CASSPTERREQYF. The CDR3 bases are TGCGCCAGCAGCCCTACGGAGCGGCGCGAGCAGTACTTC.

This clone appeared a few times. This chain joins TRBV9 and TRBJ2-7, with D possibly matching TRBD1 (6 bases). CDR3 length: 14 residues. Germline CDR1 and CDR2: SGDLS and YYNGEE. V lost 3 bases and J 5 bases, leaving 15 bases between the germline ends. The DNA for the CDR3 is TGTGCCAGCAGCGCCCGGGACACAACCAACGAGCAGTACTTC. Residues: CASSARDTTNEQYF.

The CDR3 protein is CASSVGWDRGGNEQFF. The CDR3 region has the DNA TGTGCCAGCAGCGTAGGGTGGGACAGGGGGGGCAATGAGCAGTTCTTC. This sequence joins TRBV9 and TRBJ2-1, with 11 bases fitting TRBD1. The CDR3 consists of 16 residues. Germline V gives CDR1 SGDLS, CDR2 YYNGEE. V shed 0 bases, J shed 6 bases, and the junction held 5 bases outside the gene matches.

The chain couples TRBV27 to TRBJ2-2, with 11 nucleotides matching TRBD2. Germline lookup yields CDR1 MNHEY and CDR2 SMNVEV (reference sequence). V dropped 6 bases and J dropped 3; count of bases not matched to a gene: 6. This CDR3 is built from 16 residues. CDR3 sequence (DNA): TGTGCCAGCAGGACGGGACTAGCGGTCGACACCGGGGAGCTGTTTTTT. Translation: CASRTGLAVDTGELFF.

This rearrangement joins TRBV7-8 to TRBJ2-1; the D gene is possibly TRBD2 (5 bases). The germline V gene has CDR1 SGHVS and CDR2 FQNEAQ. The CDR3 sequence is 14 residues long. V lost 5 bases and J lost 3, with 11 bases in between. CDR3 DNA: TGTGCCAGCAGCCTAGATGGAGGCTACAATGAGCAGTTCTTC. Its translation is CASSLDGGYNEQFF.